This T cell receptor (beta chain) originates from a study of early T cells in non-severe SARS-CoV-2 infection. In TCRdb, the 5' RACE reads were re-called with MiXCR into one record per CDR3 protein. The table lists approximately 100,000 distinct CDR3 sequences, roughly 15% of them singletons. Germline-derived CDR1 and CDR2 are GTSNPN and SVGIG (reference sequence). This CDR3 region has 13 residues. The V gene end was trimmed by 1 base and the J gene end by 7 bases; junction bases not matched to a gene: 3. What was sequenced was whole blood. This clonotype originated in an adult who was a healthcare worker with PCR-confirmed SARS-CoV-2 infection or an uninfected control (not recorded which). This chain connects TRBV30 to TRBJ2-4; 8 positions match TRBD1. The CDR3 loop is CAWSGQGSNIQYF. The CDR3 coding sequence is TGTGCCTGGAGTGGACAGGGGAGTAACATTCAGTACTTC.